Here is one T cell receptor (beta chain) with its context. Its antigen is not identified. Germline CDR1 SGHAT, CDR2 FQNNGV. The CDR3 covers 13 residues. The V end was cut by 0 bases, the J end by 3 bases, with 6 bases between. Treatment specified: roughly 19 received Ad26.COV2.S at low or high dose, single or two shots; roughly 5 received placebo; per-sample allocation not given. The investigators took samples on day 63 after the first vaccine or placebo injection. The data are from a study of Ad26.COV2.S vaccination and SARS-CoV-2 variants. Study at large: A COV1001 Ad26.COV2.S trial-arm participant provided the sample. In the study, Ad26.COV2.S was injected intramuscularly once, or twice 56 days apart.

Measured with immunoSEQ multiplex PCR; TCRdb has only the in-frame clones, and not every one. This table holds around 300,000 clones, roughly 90% found once. Study results and limitations: Total T cell responses, in the TCR breadth and depth analyses, may have been underestimated.

The receptor was isolated from a person aged 18-65 years who received the Ad26.COV2.S COVID-19 vaccine or a placebo. The specimen was peripheral blood, collected in a trial of Ad26.COV2.S vaccine versus placebo. This chain joins TRBV11-2 and TRBJ2-7; no firm D call. CDR3 DNA: TGTGCCAGCAGCTTAGAAGCAGACTACGAGCAGTACGTC. It is translated as CASSLEADYEQYV.